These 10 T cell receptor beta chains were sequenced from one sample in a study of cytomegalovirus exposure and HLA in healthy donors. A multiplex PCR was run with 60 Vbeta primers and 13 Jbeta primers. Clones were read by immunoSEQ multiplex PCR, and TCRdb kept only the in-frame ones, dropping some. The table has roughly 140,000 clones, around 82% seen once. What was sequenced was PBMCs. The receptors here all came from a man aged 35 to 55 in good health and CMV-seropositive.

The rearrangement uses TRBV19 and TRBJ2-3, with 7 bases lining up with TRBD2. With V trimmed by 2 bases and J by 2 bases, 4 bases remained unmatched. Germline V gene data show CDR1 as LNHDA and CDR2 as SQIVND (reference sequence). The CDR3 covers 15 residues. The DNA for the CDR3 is TGTGCCAGTAGTATACTAGCGGCAGCCACAGATACGCAGTATTTT. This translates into CASSILAAATDTQYF. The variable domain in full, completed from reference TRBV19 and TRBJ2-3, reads DGGITQSPKYLFRKEGQNVTLSCEQNLNHDAMYWYRQDPGQGLRLIYYSQIVNDFQKGDIAEGYSVSREKKESFPLTVTSAQKNPTAFYLCASSILAAATDTQYFGPGTRLTVL.

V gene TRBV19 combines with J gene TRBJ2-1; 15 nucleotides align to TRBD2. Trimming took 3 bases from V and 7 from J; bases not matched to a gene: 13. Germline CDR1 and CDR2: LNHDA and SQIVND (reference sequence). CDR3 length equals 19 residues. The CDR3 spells CASSMYPRTSGRALNEQFF. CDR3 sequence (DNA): TGTGCCAGTAGTATGTATCCCCGGACTAGCGGGAGGGCCTTGAATGAGCAGTTCTTC.

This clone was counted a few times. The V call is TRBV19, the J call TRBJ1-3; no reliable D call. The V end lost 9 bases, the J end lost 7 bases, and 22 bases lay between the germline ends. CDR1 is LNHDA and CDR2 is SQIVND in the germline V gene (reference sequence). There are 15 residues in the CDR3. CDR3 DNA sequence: TGTGCCAGCACTGACGCAGGAGGGATCGGTAACACCATATATTTT. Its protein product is CASTDAGGIGNTIYF.

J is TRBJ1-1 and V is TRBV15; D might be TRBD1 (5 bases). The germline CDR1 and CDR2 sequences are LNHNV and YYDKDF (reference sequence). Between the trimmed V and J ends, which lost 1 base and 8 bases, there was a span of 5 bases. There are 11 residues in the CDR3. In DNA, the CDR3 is TGTGCCACCAGCAGAGCAGGGGAAGCTTTCTTT. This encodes CATSRAGEAFF.

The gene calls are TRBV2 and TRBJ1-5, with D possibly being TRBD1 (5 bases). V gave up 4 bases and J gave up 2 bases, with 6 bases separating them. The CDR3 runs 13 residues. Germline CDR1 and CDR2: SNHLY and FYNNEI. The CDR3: CASSGQRNQPQHF. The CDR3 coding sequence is TGTGCCAGCAGTGGACAGCGCAATCAGCCCCAGCATTTT.

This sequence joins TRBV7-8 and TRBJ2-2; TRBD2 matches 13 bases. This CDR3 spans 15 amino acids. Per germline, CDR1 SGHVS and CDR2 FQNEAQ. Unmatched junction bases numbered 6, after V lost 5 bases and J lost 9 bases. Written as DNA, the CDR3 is TGTGCCAGCAGCCCGCGGACTAGCGGGAGCCGGGAGCTGTTTTTT. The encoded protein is CASSPRTSGSRELFF.

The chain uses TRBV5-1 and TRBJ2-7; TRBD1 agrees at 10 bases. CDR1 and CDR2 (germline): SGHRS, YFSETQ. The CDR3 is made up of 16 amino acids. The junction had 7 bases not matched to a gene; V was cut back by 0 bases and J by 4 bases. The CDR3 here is CASSLGSPGQGYEQYF. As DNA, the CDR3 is TGCGCCAGCAGCTTGGGCTCTCCGGGACAGGGGTACGAGCAGTACTTC.

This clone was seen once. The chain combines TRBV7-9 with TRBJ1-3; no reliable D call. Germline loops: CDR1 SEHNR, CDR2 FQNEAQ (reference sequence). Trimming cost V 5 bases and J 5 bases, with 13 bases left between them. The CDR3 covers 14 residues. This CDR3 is CASSPVGRRNTIYF. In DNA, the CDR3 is TGTGCCAGCAGCCCAGTGGGCCGTAGAAACACCATATATTTT.

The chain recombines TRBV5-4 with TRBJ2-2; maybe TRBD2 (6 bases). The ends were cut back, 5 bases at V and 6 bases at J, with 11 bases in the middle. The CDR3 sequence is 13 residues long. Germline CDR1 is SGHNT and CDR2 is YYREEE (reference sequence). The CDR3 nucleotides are TGTGCCAGCAGGTCGGGGGAGGCCGGGGAGCTGTTTTTT. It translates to CASRSGEAGELFF.

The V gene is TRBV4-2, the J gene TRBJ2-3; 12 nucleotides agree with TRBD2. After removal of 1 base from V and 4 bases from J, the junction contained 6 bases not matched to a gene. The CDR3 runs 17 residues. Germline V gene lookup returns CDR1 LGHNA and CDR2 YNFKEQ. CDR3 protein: CASSQGLGTSGSDTQYF. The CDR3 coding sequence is TGTGCCAGCAGCCAAGGGTTAGGGACTAGCGGGTCAGATACGCAGTATTTT.